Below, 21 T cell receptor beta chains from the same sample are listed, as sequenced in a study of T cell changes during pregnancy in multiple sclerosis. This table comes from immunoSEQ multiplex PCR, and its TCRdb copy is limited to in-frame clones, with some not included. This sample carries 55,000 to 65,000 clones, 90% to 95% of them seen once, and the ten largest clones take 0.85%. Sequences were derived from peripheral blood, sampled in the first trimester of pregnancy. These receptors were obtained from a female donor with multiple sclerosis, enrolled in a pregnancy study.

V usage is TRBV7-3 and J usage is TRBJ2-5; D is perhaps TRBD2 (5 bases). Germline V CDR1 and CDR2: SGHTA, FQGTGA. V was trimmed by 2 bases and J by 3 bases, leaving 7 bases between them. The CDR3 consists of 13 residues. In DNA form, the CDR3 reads TGTGCCAGCAGCTTATACGGGGAAGAGACCCAGTACTTC. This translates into CASSLYGEETQYF.

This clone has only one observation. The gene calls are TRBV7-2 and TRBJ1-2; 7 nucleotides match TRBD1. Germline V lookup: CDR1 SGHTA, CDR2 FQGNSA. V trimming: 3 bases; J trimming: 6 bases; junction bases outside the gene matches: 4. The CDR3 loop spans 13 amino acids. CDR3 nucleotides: TGTGCCAGCAGCTTTGGAGGGGGCGATGGCTACACCTTC. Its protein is CASSFGGGDGYTF.

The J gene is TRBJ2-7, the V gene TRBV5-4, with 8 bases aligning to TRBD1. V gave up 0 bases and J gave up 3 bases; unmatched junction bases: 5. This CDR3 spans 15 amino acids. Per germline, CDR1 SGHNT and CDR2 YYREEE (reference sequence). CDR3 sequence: CASSLGWGQDYEQYF. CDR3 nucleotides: TGTGCCAGCAGCTTGGGTTGGGGACAGGACTACGAGCAGTACTTC. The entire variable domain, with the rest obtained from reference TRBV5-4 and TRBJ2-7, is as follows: ETGVTQSPTHLIKTRGQQVTLRCSSQSGHNTVSWYQQALGQGPQFIFQYYREEENGRGNFPPRFSGLQFPNYSSELNVNALELDDSALYLCASSLGWGQDYEQYFGPGTRLTVT.

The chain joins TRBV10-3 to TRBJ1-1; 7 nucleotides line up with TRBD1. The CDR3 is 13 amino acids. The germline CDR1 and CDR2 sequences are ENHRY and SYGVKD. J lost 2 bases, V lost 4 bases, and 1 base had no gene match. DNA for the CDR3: TGTGCCATCAGTGGGGACAGTAACACTGAAGCTTTCTTT. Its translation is CAISGDSNTEAFF.

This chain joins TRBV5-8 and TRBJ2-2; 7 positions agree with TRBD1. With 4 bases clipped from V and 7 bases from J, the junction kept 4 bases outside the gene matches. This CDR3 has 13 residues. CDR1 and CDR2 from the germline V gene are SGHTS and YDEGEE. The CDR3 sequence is CASSPQGIGELFF. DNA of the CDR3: TGTGCCAGCAGCCCACAGGGGATCGGGGAGCTGTTTTTT.

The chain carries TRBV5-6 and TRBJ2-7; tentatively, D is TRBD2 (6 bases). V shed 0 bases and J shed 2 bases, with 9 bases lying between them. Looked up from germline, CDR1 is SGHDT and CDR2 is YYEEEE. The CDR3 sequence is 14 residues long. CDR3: CASSLVGGAYEQYF. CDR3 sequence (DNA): TGTGCCAGCAGCTTGGTTGGCGGGGCCTACGAGCAGTACTTC.

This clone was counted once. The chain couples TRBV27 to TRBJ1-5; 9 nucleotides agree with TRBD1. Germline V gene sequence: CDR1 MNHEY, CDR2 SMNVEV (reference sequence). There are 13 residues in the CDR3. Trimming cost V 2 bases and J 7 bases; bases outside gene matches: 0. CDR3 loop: CASSLDRGQPQHF. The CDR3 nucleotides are TGTGCCAGCAGTTTAGACAGGGGGCAGCCCCAGCATTTT.

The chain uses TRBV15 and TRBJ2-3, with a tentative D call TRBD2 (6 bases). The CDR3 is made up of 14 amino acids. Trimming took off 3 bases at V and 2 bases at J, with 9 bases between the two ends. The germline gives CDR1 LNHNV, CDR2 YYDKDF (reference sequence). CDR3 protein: CATSSGTYTDTQYF. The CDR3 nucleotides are TGTGCCACCAGCAGCGGGACTTACACAGATACGCAGTATTTT. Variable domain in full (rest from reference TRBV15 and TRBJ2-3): DAMVIQNPRYQVTQFGKPVTLSCSQTLNHNVMYWYQQKSSQAPKLLFHYYDKDFNNEADTPDNFQSRRPNTSFCFLDIRSPGLGDTAMYLCATSSGTYTDTQYFGPGTRLTVL.

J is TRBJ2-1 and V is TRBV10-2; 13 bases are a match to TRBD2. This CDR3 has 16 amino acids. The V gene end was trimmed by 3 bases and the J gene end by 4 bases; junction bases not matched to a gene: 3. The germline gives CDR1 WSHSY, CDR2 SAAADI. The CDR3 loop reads CASSDATSGGYNEQFF. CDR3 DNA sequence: TGCGCCAGCAGTGATGCGACTAGCGGGGGGTACAATGAGCAGTTCTTC.

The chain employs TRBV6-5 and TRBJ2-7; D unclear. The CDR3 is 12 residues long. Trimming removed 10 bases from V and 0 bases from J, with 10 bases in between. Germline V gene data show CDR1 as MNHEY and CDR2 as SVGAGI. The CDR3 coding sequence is TGTGCCACGGGTGCTTCCTCCTACGAGCAGTACTTC. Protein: CATGASSYEQYF.

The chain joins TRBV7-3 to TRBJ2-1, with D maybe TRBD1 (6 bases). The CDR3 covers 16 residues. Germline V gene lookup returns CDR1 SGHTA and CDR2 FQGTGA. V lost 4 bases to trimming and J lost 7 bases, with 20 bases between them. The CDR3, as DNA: TGTGCCAGCAGCTCCCAGGGGTTCAGGGGACGGAATGAGCAGTTCTTC. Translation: CASSSQGFRGRNEQFF.

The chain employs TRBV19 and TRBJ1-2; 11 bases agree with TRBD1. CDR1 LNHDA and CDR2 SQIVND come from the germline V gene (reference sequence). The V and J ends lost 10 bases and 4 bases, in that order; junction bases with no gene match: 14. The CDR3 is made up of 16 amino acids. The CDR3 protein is CATNWDRGKEGYGYTF. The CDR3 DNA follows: TGTGCCACCAACTGGGACAGGGGGAAAGAGGGCTATGGCTACACCTTC.

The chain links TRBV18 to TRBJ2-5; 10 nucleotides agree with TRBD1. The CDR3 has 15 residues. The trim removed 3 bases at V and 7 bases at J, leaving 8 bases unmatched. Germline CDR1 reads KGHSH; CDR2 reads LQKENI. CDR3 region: CASSPPQGQGSTQYF. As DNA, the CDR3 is TGTGCCAGCTCACCTCCCCAGGGACAGGGGTCGACCCAGTACTTC.

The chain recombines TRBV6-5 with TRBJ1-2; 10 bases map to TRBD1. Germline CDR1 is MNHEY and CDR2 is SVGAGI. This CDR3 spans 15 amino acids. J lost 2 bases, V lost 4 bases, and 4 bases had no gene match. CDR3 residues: CASSSPDRGNYGYTF. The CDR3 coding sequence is TGTGCCAGCAGTTCTCCGGACAGGGGGAACTATGGCTACACCTTC.

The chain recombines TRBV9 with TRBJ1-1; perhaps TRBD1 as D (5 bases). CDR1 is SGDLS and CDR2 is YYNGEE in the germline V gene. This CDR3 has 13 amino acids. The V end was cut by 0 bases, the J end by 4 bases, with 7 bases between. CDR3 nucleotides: TGTGCCAGCAGCGTAGGGCAGGGCACTGAAGCTTTCTTT. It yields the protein CASSVGQGTEAFF.

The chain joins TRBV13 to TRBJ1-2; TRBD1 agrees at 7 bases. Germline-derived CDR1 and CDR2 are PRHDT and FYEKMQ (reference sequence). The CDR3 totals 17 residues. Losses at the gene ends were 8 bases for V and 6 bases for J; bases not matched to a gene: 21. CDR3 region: CASLSVPSGTAWDGYTF. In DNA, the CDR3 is TGTGCCAGCCTATCCGTTCCGAGTGGGACAGCATGGGATGGCTACACCTTC.

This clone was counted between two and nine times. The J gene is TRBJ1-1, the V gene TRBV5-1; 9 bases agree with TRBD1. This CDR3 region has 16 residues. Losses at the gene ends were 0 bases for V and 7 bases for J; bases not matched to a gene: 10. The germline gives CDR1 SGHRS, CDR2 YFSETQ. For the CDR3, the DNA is TGCGCCAGCAGCTTGGGGTACAGGGGGCGCGGAGGTGAAGCTTTCTTT. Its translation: CASSLGYRGRGGEAFF.

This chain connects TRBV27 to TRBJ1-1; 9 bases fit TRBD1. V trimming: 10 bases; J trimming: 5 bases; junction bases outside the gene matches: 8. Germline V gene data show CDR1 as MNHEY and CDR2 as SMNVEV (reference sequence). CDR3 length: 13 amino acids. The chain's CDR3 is CAIRTGVVTEAFF. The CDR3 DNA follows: TGTGCCATCCGGACAGGGGTAGTAACTGAAGCTTTCTTT.

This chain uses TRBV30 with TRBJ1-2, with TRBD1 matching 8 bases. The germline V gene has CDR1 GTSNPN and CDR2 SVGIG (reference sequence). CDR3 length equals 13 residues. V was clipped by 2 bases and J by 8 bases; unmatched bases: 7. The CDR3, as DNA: TGTGCCTGGAGTACCACGGACAGGGCCGGCTACACCTTC. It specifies CAWSTTDRAGYTF.

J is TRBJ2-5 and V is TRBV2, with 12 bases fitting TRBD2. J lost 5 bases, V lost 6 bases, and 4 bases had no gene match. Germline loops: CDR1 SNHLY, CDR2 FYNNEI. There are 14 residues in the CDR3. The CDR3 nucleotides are TGTGCCAGCAGCCGTGGACTAGCGGGGGAGACCCAGTACTTC. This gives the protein CASSRGLAGETQYF.

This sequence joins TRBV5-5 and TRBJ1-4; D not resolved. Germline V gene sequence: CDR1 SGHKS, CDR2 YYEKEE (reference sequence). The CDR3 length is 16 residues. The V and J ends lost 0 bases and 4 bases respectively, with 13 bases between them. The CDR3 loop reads CASSLARGEDNEKLFF. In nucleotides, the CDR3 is TGTGCCAGCAGCTTGGCTCGAGGAGAGGATAATGAAAAACTGTTTTTT. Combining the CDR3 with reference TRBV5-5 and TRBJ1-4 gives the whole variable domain DAGVTQSPTHLIKTRGQQVTLRCSPISGHKSVSWYQQVLGQGPQFIFQYYEKEERGRGNFPDRFSARQFPNYSSELNVNALLLGDSALYLCASSLARGEDNEKLFFGSGTQLSVL.